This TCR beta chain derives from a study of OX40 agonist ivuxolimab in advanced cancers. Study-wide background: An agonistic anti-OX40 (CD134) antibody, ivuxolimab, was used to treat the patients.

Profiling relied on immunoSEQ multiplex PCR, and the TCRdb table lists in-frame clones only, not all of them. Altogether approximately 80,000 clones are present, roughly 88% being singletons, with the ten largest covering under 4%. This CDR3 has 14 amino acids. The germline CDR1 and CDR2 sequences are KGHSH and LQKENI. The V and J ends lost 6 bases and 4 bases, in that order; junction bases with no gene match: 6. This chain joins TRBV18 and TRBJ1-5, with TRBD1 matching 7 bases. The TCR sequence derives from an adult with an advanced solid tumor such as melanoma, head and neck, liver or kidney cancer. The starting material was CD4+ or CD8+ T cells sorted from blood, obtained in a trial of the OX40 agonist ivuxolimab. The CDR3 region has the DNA TGTGCCAGCTCCCCGGACAGGATGAATCAGCCCCAGCATTTT. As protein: CASSPDRMNQPQHF.